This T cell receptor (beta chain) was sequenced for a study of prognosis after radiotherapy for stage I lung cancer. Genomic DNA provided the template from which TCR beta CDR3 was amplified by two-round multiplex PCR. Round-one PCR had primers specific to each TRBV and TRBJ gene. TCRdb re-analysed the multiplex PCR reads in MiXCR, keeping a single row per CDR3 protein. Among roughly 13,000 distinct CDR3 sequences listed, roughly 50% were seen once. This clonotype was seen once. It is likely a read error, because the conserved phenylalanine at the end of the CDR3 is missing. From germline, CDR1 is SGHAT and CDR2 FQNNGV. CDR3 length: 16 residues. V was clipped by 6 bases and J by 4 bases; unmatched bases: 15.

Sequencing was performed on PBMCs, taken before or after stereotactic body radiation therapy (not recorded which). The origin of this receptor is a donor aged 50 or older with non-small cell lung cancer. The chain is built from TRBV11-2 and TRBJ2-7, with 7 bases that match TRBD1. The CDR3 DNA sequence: TGTGCCAGCAGGAAAGGGGGCTTAGTATGCCCATACGAGCAGTACCTC. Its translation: CASRKGGLVCPYEQYL.